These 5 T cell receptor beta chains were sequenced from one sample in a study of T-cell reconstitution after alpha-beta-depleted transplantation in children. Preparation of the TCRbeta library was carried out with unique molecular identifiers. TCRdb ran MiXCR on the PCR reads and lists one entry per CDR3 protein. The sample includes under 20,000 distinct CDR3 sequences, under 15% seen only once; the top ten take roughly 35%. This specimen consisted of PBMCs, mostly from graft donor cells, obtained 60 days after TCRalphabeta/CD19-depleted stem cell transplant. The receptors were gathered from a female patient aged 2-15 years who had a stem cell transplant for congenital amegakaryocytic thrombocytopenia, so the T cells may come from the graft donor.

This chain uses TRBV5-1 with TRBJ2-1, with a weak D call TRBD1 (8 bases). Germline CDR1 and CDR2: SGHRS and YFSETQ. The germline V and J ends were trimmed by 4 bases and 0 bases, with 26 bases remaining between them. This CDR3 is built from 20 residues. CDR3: CASSTDRGLLAERSYNEQFF. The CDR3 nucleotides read TGCGCCAGCAGCACTGACAGGGGACTTCTAGCGGAACGCTCCTACAATGAGCAGTTCTTC.

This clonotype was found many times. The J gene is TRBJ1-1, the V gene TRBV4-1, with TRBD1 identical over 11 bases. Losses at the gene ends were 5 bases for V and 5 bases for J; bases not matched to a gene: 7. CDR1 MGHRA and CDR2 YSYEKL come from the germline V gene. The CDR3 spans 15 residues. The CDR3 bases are TGCGCCAGCAGCTCCGGACAGGGGGCGAGGACTGAAGCTTTCTTT. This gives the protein CASSSGQGARTEAFF.

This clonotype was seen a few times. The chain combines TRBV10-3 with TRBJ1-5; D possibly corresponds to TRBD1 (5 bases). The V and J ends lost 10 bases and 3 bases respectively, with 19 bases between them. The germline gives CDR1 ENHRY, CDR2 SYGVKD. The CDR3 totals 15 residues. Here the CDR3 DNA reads TGTGCCACCGAGCCCTCGGGGCCCTCCAATCAGCCCCAGCATTTT. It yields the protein CATEPSGPSNQPQHF.

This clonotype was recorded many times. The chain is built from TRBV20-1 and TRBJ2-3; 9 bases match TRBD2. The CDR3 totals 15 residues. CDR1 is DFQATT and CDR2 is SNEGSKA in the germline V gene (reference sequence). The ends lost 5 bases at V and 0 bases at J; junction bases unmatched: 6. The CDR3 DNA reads TGCAGTGCTCCGAGACTAGCGGCTAGCACAGATACGCAGTATTTT. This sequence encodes CSAPRLAASTDTQYF.

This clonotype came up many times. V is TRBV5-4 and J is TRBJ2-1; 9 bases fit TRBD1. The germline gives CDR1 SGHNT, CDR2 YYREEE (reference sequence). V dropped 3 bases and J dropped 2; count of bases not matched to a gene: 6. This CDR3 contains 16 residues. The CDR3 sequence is CASSSNDRGTYNEQFF. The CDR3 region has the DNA TGTGCCAGCAGCTCAAACGACAGGGGGACCTACAATGAGCAGTTCTTC. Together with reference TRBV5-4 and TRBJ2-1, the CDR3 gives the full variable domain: ETGVTQSPTHLIKTRGQQVTLRCSSQSGHNTVSWYQQALGQGPQFIFQYYREEENGRGNFPPRFSGLQFPNYSSELNVNALELDDSALYLCASSSNDRGTYNEQFFGPGTRLTVL.